The following is a T cell receptor (beta chain) sequence with its context. This CDR3 contains 13 residues. The V and J ends lost 4 bases and 5 bases respectively, with 9 bases between them. Germline CDR1 SGHNT, CDR2 YYREEE (reference sequence). Per the authors' pipeline: Amplification of reference gene primers was used by the study to estimate nucleated cell counts. Sequenced by immunoSEQ multiplex PCR; TCRdb stores in-frame clones only, minus some. The V and J calls and clone size come from that table; D and trimming were worked out from the DNA. The sample holds about 150,000 clones; around nine tenths are singletons and the top ten take less than 6.5%. The data originate from a study of blood T cell repertoires in COVID-19. At the level of the study: Samples representing acute and convalescent COVID-19 were sourced from the United States, Italy and Spain. T cells, B-cell-depleted T cells, or PBMCs supplied cDNA or gDNA.

This clonotype originated in a human donor in a cohort sampled during active COVID-19. V gene TRBV5-4 combines with J gene TRBJ1-4; the D is unclear. Sequencing was done on a sample of peripheral blood. Written as DNA, the CDR3 is TGTGCCAGCAGCCAGGTACCGAATGAAAAACTGTTTTTT. The encoded protein is CASSQVPNEKLFF.